The 25 T cell receptor beta chains in this list originate from one sample, sequenced in a study of CD8 T cells in ankylosing spondylitis. Their antigen targets remain unknown. TCRdb redid the calling of the 5' RACE reads with MiXCR, one entry per CDR3 protein. The table records hundreds of thousands of distinct CDR3 sequences, 20% to 30% of them present only once. Study-level points and caveats: In ankylosing spondylitis blood, a motif of roughly 8 highly homologous TCR beta variants appeared characteristic.

The sample comprised blood, either unsorted or a sorted T cell fraction (not recorded which). These receptors all stem from a male donor with ankylosing spondylitis.

Written as DNA, the CDR3 is TGTGCCAGCAGCCCCACCGACCTGGCTACCGGGGAGCTGTTTTTT. This codes for CASSPTDLATGELFF. The V and J genes are TRBV11-2 and TRBJ2-2; no firm D call. CDR1 SGHAT and CDR2 FQNNGV come from the germline V gene. The CDR3 is made up of 15 amino acids. V was shortened by 5 bases and J by 5 bases, with 15 bases between the two germline ends.

The V call is TRBV12-3 or TRBV12-4, the J call TRBJ1-5; tentative D call: TRBD1 (5 bases). V gave up 0 bases and J gave up 3 bases, with 9 bases separating them. The CDR3 is made up of 15 amino acids. CDR3: CASSLARGYNQPQHF. Here the CDR3 DNA reads TGTGCCAGCAGTTTAGCGCGGGGCTACAATCAGCCCCAGCATTTT.

In its sample, this clonotype was seen a few times. The V call is TRBV29-1, the J call TRBJ1-1; no definite D call. CDR3 length: 12 residues. Looked up from germline, CDR1 is SQVTM and CDR2 is ANQGSEA. Trimming left V 3 bases short and J 6 bases short, with 11 bases between. In DNA, the CDR3 is TGCAGCGTTGATCTGACGGGCCCTGAAGCTTTCTTT. Protein sequence: CSVDLTGPEAFF.

This chain connects TRBV10-3 to TRBJ2-3; D is possibly TRBD1 or TRBD2 (5 bases each). The germline gives CDR1 ENHRY, CDR2 SYGVKD. CDR3 length: 13 amino acids. V lost 4 bases and J lost 6, with 11 bases in between. CDR3 region: CAISGGAEDTQYF. The CDR3 DNA sequence: TGTGCCATCAGTGGAGGGGCGGAGGATACGCAGTATTTT.

The rearrangement joins TRBV10-3 to TRBJ2-3, with D possibly TRBD2 on 6 matching bases. CDR1 and CDR2 (germline): ENHRY, SYGVKD. V lost 6 bases and J 0 bases, leaving 16 bases between the germline ends. This CDR3 spans 16 amino acids. The CDR3 nucleotides are TGTGCCATCAGCAAACCGGGACTTGCTAGCACAGATACGCAGTATTTT. Translation gives CAISKPGLASTDTQYF.

V is TRBV7-2 and J is TRBJ2-2; either TRBD1 or TRBD2 may supply D (5 bases each). The CDR3 length is 16 residues. Trimming pared 5 bases from V and 3 bases from J, leaving 16 bases between. The V gene's germline CDR1 is SGHTA and CDR2 FQGNSA. The CDR3 reads CASSPLVGVDTGELFF. CDR3 sequence (DNA): TGTGCCAGCAGCCCCTTGGTGGGGGTTGACACCGGGGAGCTGTTTTTT.

The rearrangement uses TRBV4-1 and TRBJ1-5; D not certain. The CDR3 contains 16 residues. Per germline, CDR1 MGHRA and CDR2 YSYEKL. V was clipped by 7 bases and J by 6 bases, with 22 bases between them. The CDR3 nucleotides read TGCGCCAGCAAATCGGAGTACGAGTCAATGGGTCAGCCCCAGCATTTT. Its protein is CASKSEYESMGQPQHF.

This clonotype appeared a few times. The chain is built from TRBV12-3 or TRBV12-4 and TRBJ2-1; 9 positions agree with TRBD1. J gave up 0 bases and V 6 bases, and 3 bases lay outside the gene matches. The CDR3 covers 15 residues. CDR3 protein: CASSRTGDSYNEQFF. The CDR3 DNA follows: TGTGCCAGCAGCCGGACAGGGGACTCCTACAATGAGCAGTTCTTC.

The chain couples TRBV5-1 to TRBJ1-2; no reliable D call. Trimming cost V 4 bases and J 8 bases, with 21 bases left between them. The CDR3 is 15 residues long. CDR1 and CDR2 from the germline V gene are SGHRS and YFSETQ. CDR3 protein: CASSRLQDPPRGYTF. DNA for the CDR3: TGCGCCAGCAGCCGACTCCAGGACCCACCTCGGGGCTACACCTTC.

This clonotype was counted many times. V gene TRBV20-1 combines with J gene TRBJ2-1; 10 nucleotides align to TRBD2. With V trimmed by 6 bases and J by 3 bases, 2 bases remained unmatched. This CDR3 has 13 residues. Germline V gives CDR1 DFQATT, CDR2 SNEGSKA (reference sequence). The CDR3 sequence: CSARTSGYNEQFF. The CDR3 DNA sequence: TGCAGTGCCAGGACTAGCGGCTACAATGAGCAGTTCTTC.

This chain joins TRBV18 and TRBJ1-5, with 12 bases aligning to TRBD1. This CDR3 has 16 residues. V trimming: 4 bases; J trimming: 6 bases; junction bases outside the gene matches: 7. The germline V gene encodes CDR1 KGHSH and CDR2 LQKENI. The CDR3 sequence: CASSLTGTGGGQPQHF. CDR3 bases: TGTGCCAGCTCACTAACCGGGACAGGGGGCGGTCAGCCCCAGCATTTT.

At least ten counts were recorded for this clonotype. This chain joins TRBV12-3 or TRBV12-4 and TRBJ1-3, with D possibly being TRBD1 (5 bases). Trimming stripped 3 bases from V and 0 bases from J, with 9 bases between. The CDR3 loop spans 15 amino acids. The CDR3 bases are TGTGCCAGCAGTTTGGGGGGAGCCTCTGGAAACACCATATATTTT. Its protein product is CASSLGGASGNTIYF.

The genes are TRBV7-8 and TRBJ2-5; 9 bases align to TRBD2. V trimming: 5 bases; J trimming: 2 bases; junction bases outside the gene matches: 6. The CDR3 sequence is 15 residues long. Germline V gene sequence: CDR1 SGHVS, CDR2 FQNEAQ. The CDR3 nucleotides are TGTGCCAGCAGCCACCGGACTAGCGAGCAAGAGACCCAGTACTTC. Residues: CASSHRTSEQETQYF.

The V and J genes are TRBV29-1 and TRBJ2-3; tentatively, D is TRBD2 (5 bases). Trimming left V 7 bases short and J 8 bases short, with 19 bases between. Germline CDR1 reads SQVTM; CDR2 reads ANQGSEA. The CDR3 extends over 13 amino acids. The CDR3 DNA reads as TGCAGCGCCGGTGTCGGGGTAACGGTTACGCAGTATTTT. Translation: CSAGVGVTVTQYF.

The chain has TRBV10-3 and TRBJ2-7, with TRBD1 as a possible D gene (6 bases). Looked up from germline, CDR1 is ENHRY and CDR2 is SYGVKD. This CDR3 comprises 13 residues. Trimming shortened V by 9 bases and J by 1 base, and 13 bases separated the two germline ends. The CDR3 reads CAIGAGTSYEQYF. The CDR3 DNA is TGTGCCATTGGGGCCGGGACATCCTACGAGCAGTACTTC.

The gene calls are TRBV7-2 and TRBJ2-1; 7 bases line up with TRBD2. The CDR3 is 16 amino acids. In germline, CDR1 is SGHTA, CDR2 FQGNSA. The junction had 7 bases not matched to a gene; V was cut back by 5 bases and J by 0 bases. CDR3 amino acids: CASSVRGGSSYNEQFF. The CDR3 DNA sequence: TGTGCCAGCAGCGTAAGAGGCGGGAGCTCCTACAATGAGCAGTTCTTC.

This clonotype has a handful of counts. The genes are TRBV3-1 and TRBJ2-7; D call uncertain. Trimming took off 6 bases at V and 6 bases at J, with 3 bases between the two ends. There are 9 residues in the CDR3. CDR1 and CDR2 from the germline V gene are LGHDT and YNNKEL (reference sequence). The CDR3, as DNA: TGTGCCAGCAGGAGCGAGCAGTACTTC. The encoded protein is CASRSEQYF.

The chain is built from TRBV5-1 and TRBJ2-5; 15 bases align to TRBD2. V lost 3 bases and J lost 2; bases outside the gene matches: 5. The CDR3 is 17 amino acids. Germline-derived CDR1 and CDR2 are SGHRS and YFSETQ. CDR3 amino acids: CASSWGTSGRSQETQYF. As DNA, the CDR3 is TGCGCCAGCAGCTGGGGGACTAGCGGGAGGTCACAAGAGACCCAGTACTTC.

The chain uses TRBV3-1 and TRBJ2-3; D is tentatively TRBD1 or TRBD2 (5 bases each). The CDR3 consists of 14 residues. The germline V gene has CDR1 LGHDT and CDR2 YNNKEL (reference sequence). V was clipped by 0 bases and J by 12 bases, with 16 bases between them. The CDR3 region is CASSQDTVPGPQYF. CDR3 nucleotides: TGTGCCAGCAGCCAAGATACAGTTCCGGGGCCCCAGTATTTT.

This clonotype was found a few times. The rearrangement links TRBV21-1 to TRBJ2-7; TRBD1 is the table's D call and was not checked against the DNA. TRBV21-1 is a listed pseudogene. This CDR3 comprises 18 residues. CDR3: CASSKEGPVGQINYEQYV. The DNA for the CDR3 is TGTGCCAGCAGCAAAGAGGGACCCGTTGGACAAATTAACTACGAGCAGTACGTC.

In its sample, this clonotype was seen a few times. The chain joins TRBV20-1 to TRBJ2-2; weak D call: TRBD1 (5 bases). The CDR3 length is 14 residues. Trimming cost V 5 bases and J 1 base, with 11 bases left between them. Germline V gene data show CDR1 as DFQATT and CDR2 as SNEGSKA (reference sequence). The DNA of the CDR3 is TGCAGTGCTTTAAGGGGCGGGAACACCGGGGAGCTGTTTTTT. Protein sequence: CSALRGGNTGELFF.

The sample holds a few counts of this clonotype. The chain employs TRBV5-1 and TRBJ2-3, with 8 nucleotides matching TRBD2. With 3 bases clipped from V and 3 bases from J, the junction kept 3 bases outside the gene matches. The germline gives CDR1 SGHRS, CDR2 YFSETQ. This CDR3 is built from 14 residues. This chain's CDR3 is CASSSGGRTDTQYF. The CDR3 DNA reads as TGCGCCAGCAGCTCAGGCGGGAGGACAGATACGCAGTATTTT.

This clonotype was counted between two and nine times. The chain combines TRBV28 with TRBJ2-7; weak D call: TRBD2 (5 bases). Germline V gene lookup returns CDR1 MDHEN and CDR2 SYDVKM. The ends were cut back, 8 bases at V and 7 bases at J, with 12 bases in the middle. The CDR3 is 11 residues long. DNA of the CDR3: TGTGCCAGCCTCGGGGAAGGGGAGCAGTACGTC. Its protein is CASLGEGEQYV.

The chain joins TRBV11-2 to TRBJ1-3; the match to TRBD1 covers 7 bases. Germline CDR1 reads SGHAT; CDR2 reads FQNNGV. This CDR3 has 16 amino acids. The V gene end was trimmed by 5 bases and the J gene end by 4 bases; junction bases not matched to a gene: 11. The DNA of the CDR3 is TGTGCCAGCAGCAGGACAGGACGGGTCCTCGGAAACACCATATATTTT. This gives the protein CASSRTGRVLGNTIYF.

The chain employs TRBV20-1 and TRBJ2-5; unclear D gene. CDR1 DFQATT and CDR2 SNEGSKA come from the germline V gene (reference sequence). CDR3 length: 14 amino acids. The V end lost 2 bases, the J end lost 5 bases, and 15 bases lay between the germline ends. The DNA of the CDR3 is TGCAGTGCTAGATGGTTAGTTTCCGTGGAGACCCAGTACTTC. This sequence encodes CSARWLVSVETQYF.